This is a list of T cell receptor beta chains from one sample in a study of Graves' ophthalmopathy and Graves' hyperthyroidism. Each CDR3 protein gets one entry after TCRdb re-called the multiplex PCR reads with MiXCR. Of 350,000 or so distinct CDR3 sequences listed, 15% to 20% are singletons. Sequencing was done on a sample of peripheral blood. These receptors were taken from an adult man with Graves' ophthalmopathy. Each CDR3 is given with its conserved first and last residue. Each record gives: V gene, clone size, J gene, D gene, CDR3 protein, CDR3 DNA. D genes are given only for firm matches. The size entry is marked missing in some rows and otherwise reads once, few, many or a size class.

>TRBV11-1|many|TRBJ2-5|TRBD1
CASSFGTVRIQETQYF
TGTGCCAGCAGCTTCGGGACAGTACGAATCCAAGAGACCCAGTACTTC
>TRBV6-2/TRBV6-3|many|TRBJ1-1|-
CASSSPSQRGAEAFF
TGTGCCAGCAGTTCACCAAGTCAGAGGGGCGCTGAAGCTTTCTTT
>TRBV6-4|many|TRBJ1-2|-
CASSRELGSSGYTF
TGTGCCAGCAGTAGGGAACTAGGAAGCAGCGGCTACACCTTC
>TRBV28|few|TRBJ2-2|-
CASRTRANTGELFF
TGTGCCAGCAGAACCAGGGCGAACACCGGGGAGCTGTTTTTT
>TRBV29-1|many|TRBJ2-4|-
CSAEDGAKNIQYF
TGCAGCGCAGAAGACGGAGCCAAAAACATTCAGTACTTC
>TRBV19|many|TRBJ1-5|-
CASSIPSSNQPQHF
TGTGCCAGTAGTATTCCCTCTAGCAATCAGCCCCAGCATTTT
>TRBV2|many|TRBJ2-2|TRBD2
CASRATSGGATGELFF
TGTGCCAGCAGAGCCACTAGCGGGGGGGCCACCGGGGAGCTGTTTTTT
>TRBV20-1|many|TRBJ1-2|TRBD1
CSAAWDSNYGYTF
TGCAGTGCTGCCTGGGACAGTAACTATGGCTACACCTTC
>TRBV15|many|TRBJ1-6|TRBD1
CATSSARSTGGTYNSPLHF
TGTGCCACCAGCAGCGCCAGGTCGACAGGGGGAACCTATAATTCACCCCTCCACTTT
>TRBV6-1|many|TRBJ2-7|-
CASTISIYEQYF
TGTGCCAGCACGATCTCTATTTACGAGCAGTACTTC
>TRBV4-2|many|TRBJ1-6|-
CASSRDVYGSPLHF
TGTGCCAGCAGCCGGGACGTTTATGGTTCACCCCTCCACTTT
>TRBV20-1|many|TRBJ1-2|-
CSATPRDNYGYTF
TGCAGTGCTACTCCCAGAGACAACTATGGCTACACCTTC
>TRBV6-1|many|TRBJ2-2|-
CASSPGPTGELFF
TGTGCCAGCAGTCCAGGCCCGACTGGGGAGCTGTTTTTT
>TRBV6-2/TRBV6-3|many|TRBJ2-2|-
CASSYLGRGTGELFF
TGTGCCAGCAGTTACCTGGGCCGGGGCACCGGGGAGCTGTTTTTT
>TRBV5-1|many|TRBJ1-1|-
CASSLAVSDTEAFF
TGCGCCAGCAGCTTGGCGGTCAGTGACACTGAAGCTTTCTTT
>TRBV29-1|many|TRBJ2-5|TRBD2
CSAQTSGSPETQYF
TGCAGCGCTCAGACTAGCGGGAGTCCAGAGACCCAGTACTTC
>TRBV4-1|many|TRBJ2-7|-
CASSQGRGVGEQYF
TGCGCCAGCAGCCAAGGAAGGGGAGTTGGCGAGCAGTACTTC
>TRBV28|many|TRBJ1-5|-
CASIGRLNQPQHF
TGTGCCAGCATCGGACGGCTAAATCAGCCCCAGCATTTT
>TRBV6-2/TRBV6-3|many|TRBJ2-7|TRBD2
CASSHRGGRSYEQYF
TGTGCCAGCAGCCACCGGGGAGGGCGGAGCTACGAGCAGTACTTC
>TRBV6-5|-|TRBJ1-1|-
CASSWGDSTEAFF
TGTGCCAGCAGTTGGGGTGACAGCACTGAAGCTTTCTTT
>TRBV20-1|many|TRBJ1-2|-
CSASPNTGKMGYTF
TGCAGTGCTAGCCCCAATACGGGGAAAATGGGCTACACCTTC
>TRBV14|many|TRBJ2-5|-
CASSQGPPETQYF
TGTGCCAGCAGCCAGGGACCGCCGGAGACCCAGTACTTC
>TRBV7-9|once|TRBJ2-5|-
CASSLATETQYF
TGTGCCAGCAGCTTAGCGACTGAGACCCAGTACTTC
>TRBV6-8|many|TRBJ2-7|-
CASSYSRAILTYEQYF
TGTGCCAGCAGTTATTCCAGGGCTATCCTAACCTACGAGCAGTACTTC
>TRBV12-3/TRBV12-4|many|TRBJ1-3|-
CASSFWQGGSSGNTIYF
TGTGCCAGCAGTTTTTGGCAGGGAGGGTCGTCTGGAAACACCATATATTTT
>TRBV20-1|-|TRBJ2-7|-
CSARGNSEVGEQYF
TGCAGTGCTAGGGGAAACTCGGAGGTTGGCGAGCAGTACTTC
>TRBV29-1|many|TRBJ2-2|-
CSAAGATGELFF
TGCAGCGCCGCCGGGGCCACCGGGGAGCTGTTTTTT